The 8 T cell receptor beta chains below come from one sample, sequenced in a study of T-cell memory formation after mild COVID-19. TCRdb redid the calling of the 5' RACE reads with MiXCR, one entry per CDR3 protein. The sample has 110,000 to 150,000 distinct CDR3 sequences; 13% to 15% are singletons. Sequencing was carried out using PBMCs or a T cell subset sorted from them (not recorded which). The source is an adult woman who had mild COVID-19 (a few samples of this study predate the infection). Cell type and time point are not known.

This clonotype was found a few times. The chain has TRBV4-1 and TRBJ1-1; D is unresolved. This CDR3 has 14 amino acids. Germline loops: CDR1 MGHRA, CDR2 YSYEKL. The V end was cut by 3 bases, the J end by 4 bases, with 12 bases between. The CDR3 sequence: CASSHISGRTEAFF. CDR3 DNA: TGCGCCAGCAGCCACATCTCAGGACGCACTGAAGCTTTCTTT.

The chain links TRBV7-8 to TRBJ1-1; D remains unclear. CDR3 size: 15 residues. Germline V gives CDR1 SGHVS, CDR2 FQNEAQ. The V and J ends lost 1 base and 4 bases respectively, with 13 bases between them. The CDR3 DNA follows: TGTGCCAGCAGCTTAGGCGGGCAGGTGGGCACTGAAGCTTTCTTT. Protein: CASSLGGQVGTEAFF.

J is TRBJ1-2 and V is TRBV5-1; 7 positions agree with TRBD1. J gave up 2 bases and V 3 bases, and 10 bases lay outside the gene matches. The germline V gene encodes CDR1 SGHRS and CDR2 YFSETQ. The length of the CDR3 is 16 residues. The CDR3 bases are TGCGCCAGCAGCTCCCCGGACAGGCTTTACAACTATGGCTACACCTTC. Translation: CASSSPDRLYNYGYTF.

V and J are TRBV27 and TRBJ1-2; D might be TRBD1 (6 bases). CDR3 length: 13 residues. Trimming removed 3 bases from V and 4 bases from J, with 9 bases in between. Germline V gene lookup returns CDR1 MNHEY and CDR2 SMNVEV (reference sequence). CDR3 coding DNA: TGTGCCAGCAGTTTTCAGGGGATCTATGGCTACACCTTC. Protein sequence: CASSFQGIYGYTF.

The chain carries TRBV7-9 and TRBJ1-1; D is undetermined. Germline V gene sequence: CDR1 SEHNR, CDR2 FQNEAQ (reference sequence). The CDR3 contains 12 residues. Trimming removed 5 bases from V and 6 bases from J, with 10 bases in between. The DNA for the CDR3 is TGTGCCAGCAGCCGCTATACGGCTGAAGCTTTCTTT. Translating gives CASSRYTAEAFF. The variable domain in full, completed from reference TRBV7-9 and TRBJ1-1, reads DTGVSQNPRHKITKRGQNVTFRCDPISEHNRLYWYRQTLGQGPEFLTYFQNEAQLEKSRLLSDRFSAERPKGSFSTLEIQRTEQGDSAMYLCASSRYTAEAFFGQGTRLTVV.

V usage is TRBV4-1 and J usage is TRBJ1-3; no firm D call. Trimming shortened V by 1 base and J by 0 bases, and 13 bases separated the two germline ends. CDR1 and CDR2 from the germline V gene are MGHRA and YSYEKL. CDR3 length equals 17 residues. The CDR3 loop is CASSQGVLRDSGNTIYF. In DNA form, the CDR3 reads TGCGCCAGCAGCCAAGGGGTCTTAAGGGACTCTGGAAACACCATATATTTT.

This clonotype has ten or more counts. The V and J genes are TRBV11-1 and TRBJ2-1, with D perhaps TRBD1 or TRBD2 (6 bases each). Germline assignment: CDR1 SGHAT and CDR2 FQDESV (reference sequence). CDR3 length: 15 amino acids. V lost 2 bases to trimming and J lost 8 bases, with 16 bases between them. CDR3 loop: CASSLRGVRKDEQFF. The CDR3 DNA is TGTGCCAGCAGCTTAAGGGGGGTGAGGAAGGATGAGCAGTTCTTC.

This clonotype was seen many times. The J gene is TRBJ2-1, the V gene TRBV6-5, with 8 bases fitting TRBD2. With V trimmed by 5 bases and J by 3 bases, 6 bases remained unmatched. Germline CDR1 reads MNHEY; CDR2 reads SVGAGI. This CDR3 is built from 15 residues. The DNA for the CDR3 is TGTGCCAGCAGTACGGGAGGGTCTGTCTACAATGAGCAGTTCTTC. Translating it yields CASSTGGSVYNEQFF.